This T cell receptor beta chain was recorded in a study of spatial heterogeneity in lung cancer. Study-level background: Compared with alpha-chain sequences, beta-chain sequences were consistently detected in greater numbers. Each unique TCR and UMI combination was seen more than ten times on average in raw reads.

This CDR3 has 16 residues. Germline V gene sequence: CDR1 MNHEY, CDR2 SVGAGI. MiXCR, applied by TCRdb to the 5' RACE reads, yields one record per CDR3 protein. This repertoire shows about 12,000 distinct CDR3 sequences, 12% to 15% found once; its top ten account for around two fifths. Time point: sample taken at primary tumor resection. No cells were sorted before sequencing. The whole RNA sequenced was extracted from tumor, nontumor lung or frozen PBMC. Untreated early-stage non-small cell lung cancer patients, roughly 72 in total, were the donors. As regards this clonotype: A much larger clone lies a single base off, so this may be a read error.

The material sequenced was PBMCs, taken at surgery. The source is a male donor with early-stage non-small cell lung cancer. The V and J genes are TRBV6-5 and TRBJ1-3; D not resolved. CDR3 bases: TGTGCCAGCAGTTACGGTAGAGAAGGCTCTGGAAACTCCATATATTTT. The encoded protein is CASSYGREGSGNSIYF.